The rows below give T cell receptor beta chains drawn from one sample of a study of blood T cell repertoires in COVID-19. Data came from immunoSEQ multiplex PCR; TCRdb stores just in-frame clones and leaves some out. Among 120,000 or so clones listed, around 86% were seen once. The sequencing sample was made of peripheral blood. These receptors were collected from a man aged 55-75 years with acute or convalescent COVID-19. The CDR3 runs from the conserved cysteine through the conserved F or W. A D gene is named only where the DNA matches it firmly. Expanded clones are given a class, and other clones once, few, many or no size at all.

d_call	v_call	j_call	clone_size	cdr3_nt	cdr3_aa
.	TRBV11-2	TRBJ2-5	.	TGTGCCAGCAGCTTAGATTACTCAGGGATTTGGGAGACCCAGTACTTC	CASSLDYSGIWETQYF
TRBD2	TRBV5-1	TRBJ2-1	.	TGCGCCAGCAGCCTAGGACTAGCGGGAGACGGTGAGCAGTTCTTC	CASSLGLAGDGEQFF
.	TRBV20-1	TRBJ2-7	.	TGCAGTGCGCCAACTAGTTCCGAGCAGTACTTC	CSAPTSSEQYF
.	TRBV19	TRBJ2-7	.	TGTGCCAGCCGAGGTAGCGGAGGCTCCTACGAGCAGTACTTC	CASRGSGGSYEQYF
.	TRBV5-1	TRBJ1-2	.	TGCGCCAGCAGCTTGGTTGGGATGGGGGAGGATGGCTACACCTTC	CASSLVGMGEDGYTF
TRBD1	TRBV2	TRBJ1-5	.	TGTGCCAGCAGACGGGACAGACTAAGTGGACAGCCCCAGCATTTT	CASRRDRLSGQPQHF
.	TRBV7-9	TRBJ1-1	.	TGTGCCAGCAGCCCGCTGAGGCGTGAAGAGAAGAACACTGAAGCTTTCTTT	CASSPLRREEKNTEAFF
.	TRBV3-1/TRBV3-2	TRBJ1-2	.	TGTGCCAGCAGCCATACGGGGTGGTTGTTCTATGGCTACACCTTC	CASSHTGWLFYGYTF
TRBD1	TRBV6-1	TRBJ1-4	.	TGTGCCAGCAGTGCCTCAACCGCCGTATACAGGGGACCGACGGAGAAACTGTTTTTT	CASSASTAVYRGPTEKLFF
.	TRBV7-9	TRBJ2-1	.	TGTGCCAGCAGGTCGACGGAGGACCTCTACAATGAGCAGTTCTTC	CASRSTEDLYNEQFF
TRBD1	TRBV27	TRBJ2-7	.	TGTGCCAGCGGGGCTTGGGACAGGGGTTACGAGCAGTACTTC	CASGAWDRGYEQYF
.	TRBV7-9	TRBJ2-6	once	TGTGCCAGCAGCTTAGGACAGGGACTGACGGGGGCCAACGTCCTGACTTTC	CASSLGQGLTGANVLTF
.	TRBV29-1	TRBJ1-2	.	TGCAGCGTTGCCACGGACAGCAGCTATGGCTACACCTTC	CSVATDSSYGYTF
TRBD1	TRBV4-1	TRBJ1-2	.	TGCGCCAGCAGCCGACCCCGGGACAGGGTAATTGGCTACACCTTC	CASSRPRDRVIGYTF
.	TRBV19	TRBJ1-5	.	TGTGCCAGTAGTATCTCTGACACTAGCAATCAGCCCCAGCATTTT	CASSISDTSNQPQHF
.	TRBV28	TRBJ1-2	.	TGTGCCAGCAGTTTAGGGCAGGGAAACTTTGGCTACACCTTC	CASSLGQGNFGYTF
TRBD2	TRBV5-4	TRBJ2-3	.	TGTGCCAGCAGCCCAACTAGCGGTAGAGATACGCAGTATTTT	CASSPTSGRDTQYF
TRBD2	TRBV9	TRBJ2-2	.	TGTGCCAGCAGCCCCCACCTAGCGGGAGGAGGGAACACCGGGGAGCTGTTTTTT	CASSPHLAGGGNTGELFF
.	TRBV7-9	TRBJ1-3	.	TGTGCCAGCAGCCCGGGTGCAGGAAACACCATATATTTT	CASSPGAGNTIYF
.	TRBV6-6	TRBJ1-4	.	TGTGCCAGCAGTGACCGGACGCGGGAGGGAAAACTGTTTTTT	CASSDRTREGKLFF
.	TRBV9	TRBJ1-2	.	TGTGCCAGCAGCGTAGGGGTAGCCCCTAACTATGGCTACACCTTC	CASSVGVAPNYGYTF
TRBD2	TRBV5-1	TRBJ2-1	.	TGCGCCAGCAGCCGCGGATCGAAGCGGGAGGCCCCCCCCGCGGGTGTAAATGAGCAGTTCTTC	CASSRGSKREAPPAGVNEQFF
.	TRBV2	TRBJ1-1	.	TGTGCCAGCAGCATCGGCGAAGGGCGGGATCTTGGCACTGAAGCTTTCTTT	CASSIGEGRDLGTEAFF
.	TRBV19	TRBJ1-5	.	TGTGCCAGTACTCAGCGGGGGAGCAATCAGCCCCAGCATTTT	CASTQRGSNQPQHF
.	TRBV3-1/TRBV3-2	TRBJ1-5	.	TGTGCCAGCAGCCAAGATCTTGTACAGCCCCAGCATTTT	CASSQDLVQPQHF
TRBD1	TRBV27	TRBJ1-5	.	TGTGCCAGCGCAGGGGGCCGCAATCAGCCCCAGCATTTT	CASAGGRNQPQHF
.	TRBV30	TRBJ1-5	.	TGTGCATGGGGAAGGGGTGGTAGCAATCAGCCCCAGCATTTT	CAWGRGGSNQPQHF